Included here is one TCR beta chain sequence, with context. Its cognate antigen is unknown. PCR involved 60 Vbeta and 13 Jbeta primers. The assay was immunoSEQ multiplex PCR, and TCRdb's table has in-frame clones only and misses some. Among roughly 190,000 clones listed, about 83% were seen once. The sample is drawn from a study of cytomegalovirus exposure and HLA in healthy donors. Study outcomes and limitations: The authors enumerated roughly 160 TCR beta chains as linked to cytomegalovirus. The later analysis indicated that the majority of CMV-associated TCR beta chains appeared HLA-restricted. A few CMV-associated chains were confirmed in vitro to be specific for CMV antigens.

Likely unrecorded immune exposures existed in these nominally healthy donors. Unmatched junction bases numbered 6, after V lost 5 bases and J lost 2 bases. Germline loops: CDR1 SGDLS, CDR2 YYNGEE. The CDR3 loop spans 14 amino acids. Material: PBMCs. This clonotype was obtained from a woman in her forties or fifties in good health and CMV-seropositive. V usage is TRBV9 and J usage is TRBJ1-2; 7 positions agree with TRBD1. CDR3 coding DNA: TGTGCCAGCAGGGGCCCACAGGGGAACTATGGCTACACCTTC. It translates to CASRGPQGNYGYTF.